This entry is about one TCR beta chain. Sequencing used immunoSEQ multiplex PCR; TCRdb keeps in-frame clones, though not all of them. The repertoire has 15,000 to 25,000 clones, roughly nine tenths of them found once; the top ten carry around 7.5%. The source of the sample is a study of T cell changes during pregnancy in multiple sclerosis. The CDR3 is 15 residues long. The trim removed 3 bases at V and 12 bases at J, leaving 14 bases unmatched. Germline V CDR1 and CDR2: SGHAT, FQNNGV. The V and J genes are TRBV11-2 and TRBJ2-1, with TRBD1 matching over 7 bases. The sequence derives from a female donor in good health, enrolled as a control in a pregnancy study. The source material was CD8+ T cells from peripheral blood mononuclear cells, sampled in the second trimester of pregnancy. The CDR3 coding sequence is TGTGCCAGCAGCTTGCCCCTCCAGACAGGGTTGGGGCAGTTCTTC. It translates to CASSLPLQTGLGQFF.